Sequencing of this T cell receptor (beta chain) was carried out in a study of control samples from healthy donors and cancer patients (dated by TCRdb to 2018 to 2021). On this clone itself: No antigen is known for it. No base quality information exists; no much larger clone differs at one position.

From V the trimming removes 5 bases and from J it removes 0 bases, while the gene matches leave 6 bases of the junction unaccounted for. The germline V gene yields MDHEN for CDR1 and SYDVKM for CDR2. The CDR3 spans 16 residues, from the cysteine through the phenylalanine. The retained sequence is limited to the CDR3, 48 bases, with the frame set at the first base. The library relied on the immunoSEQ multiplex PCR assay. TCRdb took this table from immuneACCESS and kept in-frame rearrangements with V and J called. Such tables lack part of the clones; where checked against another copy, unresolved V genes explain under half of the gap, and the rest is unexplained. A total of roughly 400,000 clones appear in this sample, roughly 90% of them only once. Around 6.8% of the sample is held by the ten biggest clonotypes.

The sequencing sample was made of PBMCs. The TCR originated in a man aged 35 to 55 with head and neck cancer. Recombination joined TRBV28 with TRBJ2-7; TRBD2 lines up with 11 middle nucleotides. The sequence in DNA is TGTGCCAGCAGTCCTATAGCGGGAGGGGGCTCCTACGAGCAGTACTTC. It translates to CASSPIAGGGSYEQYF.